Presented here are 14 T cell receptor beta chains from one specimen sequenced in a study of shared clonotypes between healthy human individuals. Method: immunoSEQ multiplex PCR; TCRdb's copy keeps in-frame clones and lacks some. The table includes millions of clones, approximately 93% detected once. The sample consisted of naive CD4+ T cells from PBMCs. The subset is: CD45RA+ positively selected. All receptors come from a man younger than 35 in good health. Some clones in this sample may be carry-over from other donors' samples.

The chain uses TRBV5-1 and TRBJ2-1; 7 bases agree with TRBD1. CDR1 is SGHRS, CDR2 YFSETQ, per germline. V was clipped by 4 bases and J by 3 bases; unmatched bases: 10. The CDR3 has 16 amino acids. CDR3 residues: CASSESRDSRYNEQFF. The CDR3 DNA reads TGCGCCAGCAGCGAGAGCCGGGACAGCCGCTACAATGAGCAGTTCTTC.

V usage is TRBV5-1 and J usage is TRBJ2-7, with D unclear. The CDR3 is 11 amino acids. V lost 5 bases, J lost 6 bases, and 9 bases lay in between. Germline CDR1 reads SGHRS; CDR2 reads YFSETQ. The CDR3 nucleotides are TGCGCCAGCAGATCTTCGGCCGAGCAGTACTTC. The encoded protein is CASRSSAEQYF.

The gene calls are TRBV19 and TRBJ2-3; possibly TRBD1 for D (7 bases). CDR1 LNHDA and CDR2 SQIVND come from the germline V gene (reference sequence). This CDR3 spans 16 amino acids. V was cut by 4 bases and J by 1 base, with 15 bases left in between. The CDR3 sequence: CASSTTGEAGTDTQYF. The CDR3 DNA is TGTGCCAGTAGTACCACAGGGGAGGCTGGCACAGATACGCAGTATTTT. The full variable domain, rest sourced from reference TRBV19 and TRBJ2-3, is DGGITQSPKYLFRKEGQNVTLSCEQNLNHDAMYWYRQDPGQGLRLIYYSQIVNDFQKGDIAEGYSVSREKKESFPLTVTSAQKNPTAFYLCASSTTGEAGTDTQYFGPGTRLTVL.

The chain is built from TRBV2 and TRBJ1-1; a weak D match, TRBD1 (5 bases). In germline, CDR1 is SNHLY, CDR2 FYNNEI. This CDR3 is 16 amino acids long. V was cut by 4 bases and J by 0 bases, with 15 bases left in between. DNA for the CDR3: TGTGCCAGCAGTGCCATGGGGCGCAGTATGAACACTGAAGCTTTCTTT. As protein: CASSAMGRSMNTEAFF.

This rearrangement joins TRBV14 to TRBJ1-1; D is unresolved. Trimming cost V 6 bases and J 4 bases, with 18 bases left between them. CDR3 length: 15 residues. CDR1 and CDR2 (germline): SGHDN, FVKESK. The CDR3: CASRPNLNPGTEAFF. The CDR3 DNA reads as TGTGCCAGCAGACCGAATCTCAACCCAGGCACTGAAGCTTTCTTT.

CDR3 sequence: CASSSGTGGGNQPQHF. The CDR3, as DNA: TGCGCCAGCAGCTCCGGGACAGGGGGTGGCAATCAGCCCCAGCATTTT. This sequence joins TRBV5-1 and TRBJ1-5; TRBD1 matches 11 bases. V was pared by 3 bases and J by 2 bases, with 4 bases of the junction left unmatched. The CDR3 consists of 16 residues. Per the germline V gene, CDR1 is SGHRS and CDR2 is YFSETQ.

The V gene is TRBV29-1, the J gene TRBJ2-7, with 7 bases lining up with TRBD2. Germline V gene lookup returns CDR1 SQVTM and CDR2 ANQGSEA. Germline trimming cut 4 bases from V and 7 bases from J; bases unmatched to any gene: 10. This CDR3 has 13 residues. The CDR3 loop is CSVVSPSGWEQYF. The CDR3 nucleotides are TGCAGCGTTGTTTCCCCTAGCGGATGGGAGCAGTACTTC.

The chain has TRBV4-1 and TRBJ1-4; D gene unclear. Per the germline V gene, CDR1 is MGHRA and CDR2 is YSYEKL. V shed 6 bases and J shed 4 bases, with 21 bases lying between them. The length of the CDR3 is 17 residues. CDR3 sequence: CASRPSALSLYNEKLFF. DNA for the CDR3: TGCGCCAGCAGACCTAGCGCCCTAAGTCTTTATAATGAAAAACTGTTTTTT.

The genes are TRBV2 and TRBJ2-1; 8 nucleotides line up with TRBD2. Germline trimming cut 6 bases from V and 5 bases from J; bases unmatched to any gene: 6. This CDR3 is built from 14 residues. The germline V gene encodes CDR1 SNHLY and CDR2 FYNNEI. CDR3: CASRPGLVNNEQFF. The CDR3 bases are TGTGCCAGCAGGCCGGGACTAGTGAACAATGAGCAGTTCTTC. The full variable domain, completed using reference TRBV2 and TRBJ2-1, is EPEVTQTPSHQVTQMGQEVILRCVPISNHLYFYWYRQILGQKVEFLVSFYNNEISEKSEIFDDQFSVERPDGSNFTLKIRSTKLEDSAMYFCASRPGLVNNEQFFGPGTRLTVL.

The chain employs TRBV7-9 and TRBJ1-1, with D unresolved. Germline loops: CDR1 SEHNR, CDR2 FQNEAQ (reference sequence). V lost 2 bases to trimming and J lost 5 bases, with 0 bases between them. CDR3 length equals 10 residues. The CDR3 nucleotides read TGTGCCAGCAGCTTAACTGAAGCTTTCTTT. It codes for CASSLTEAFF. The variable domain in full, completed from reference TRBV7-9 and TRBJ1-1, reads DTGVSQNPRHKITKRGQNVTFRCDPISEHNRLYWYRQTLGQGPEFLTYFQNEAQLEKSRLLSDRFSAERPKGSFSTLEIQRTEQGDSAMYLCASSLTEAFFGQGTRLTVV.

This chain uses TRBV7-8 with TRBJ2-1; 9 nucleotides match TRBD1. Germline V gene sequence: CDR1 SGHVS, CDR2 FQNEAQ. Trimming cost V 5 bases and J 7 bases; bases outside gene matches: 6. The CDR3 runs 14 residues. Here the CDR3 reads CASSPRDRANEQFF. The CDR3 nucleotides read TGTGCCAGCAGCCCCCGGGACAGGGCTAATGAGCAGTTCTTC.

The chain carries TRBV28 and TRBJ2-4; the D gene is possibly TRBD1 (6 bases). Germline CDR1 MDHEN, CDR2 SYDVKM. The CDR3 extends over 18 amino acids. The V end lost 5 bases, the J end lost 1 base, and 21 bases lay between the germline ends. CDR3 amino acids: CASSQTFPRGMAKNIQYF. The CDR3 DNA follows: TGTGCCAGCAGTCAAACATTCCCCAGGGGCATGGCCAAAAACATTCAGTACTTC.

The V call is TRBV2, the J call TRBJ2-2; 7 positions agree with TRBD1. Germline V gene data show CDR1 as SNHLY and CDR2 as FYNNEI. J was trimmed by 1 base and V by 7 bases; bases with no gene match: 3. This CDR3 has 14 amino acids. The CDR3 region is CASKRDRNTGELFF. The CDR3 DNA is TGTGCCAGCAAAAGGGACAGGAACACCGGGGAGCTGTTTTTT.

The chain links TRBV27 to TRBJ2-7; D is undetermined. Germline CDR1 is MNHEY and CDR2 is SMNVEV (reference sequence). CDR3 size: 17 residues. The V end lost 0 bases, the J end lost 2 bases, and 17 bases lay between the germline ends. This chain's CDR3 is CASSLSSYPDKPYEQYF. In DNA, the CDR3 is TGTGCCAGCAGTTTATCGTCCTATCCAGATAAGCCCTACGAGCAGTACTTC.